Below, 24 T cell receptor beta chains from the same sample are listed, as sequenced in a study of blood T cells in healthy people across ages. The authors ran a second PCR of 7 to 11 cycles using a sample-barcoded 5' primer and a J-beta primer mix. TCRdb used MiXCR to reprocess the 5' RACE reads, holding one entry per CDR3 protein. Among more than 700,000 distinct CDR3 sequences, 46% were seen once, and the ten largest hold 15% to 20%. The material sequenced was blood. Every receptor here comes from an elderly man in good health.

The V call is TRBV5-1, the J call TRBJ1-1; D not resolved. Germline V CDR1 and CDR2: SGHRS, YFSETQ. Trimming removed 1 base from V and 1 base from J, with 11 bases in between. The CDR3 spans 15 residues. CDR3 nucleotide sequence: TGCGCCAGCAGCTTGTTAATTGACGGGAACACTGAAGCTTTCTTT. This codes for CASSLLIDGNTEAFF.

This clonotype has only a few counts. V gene TRBV9 combines with J gene TRBJ2-3, with D maybe TRBD1 (6 bases). The CDR3 is 15 amino acids. Germline CDR1 is SGDLS and CDR2 is YYNGEE. The ends were cut back, 3 bases at V and 4 bases at J, with 15 bases in the middle. CDR3 coding DNA: TGTGCCAGCAGCGGGGACATCGGATACTCAGATACGCAGTATTTT. This translates into CASSGDIGYSDTQYF.

This sequence joins TRBV6-5 and TRBJ2-1; D is possibly TRBD2 (6 bases). Looked up from germline, CDR1 is MNHEY and CDR2 is SVGAGI. This CDR3 region has 14 residues. The V end lost 8 bases, the J end lost 2 bases, and 13 bases lay between the germline ends. Written as DNA, the CDR3 is TGTGCCAGCGGGGGGACTGGCCCCTACAATGAGCAGTTCTTC. This sequence encodes CASGGTGPYNEQFF.

The chain carries TRBV20-1 and TRBJ1-1; no clear D gene. From germline, CDR1 is DFQATT and CDR2 SNEGSKA (reference sequence). Between the trimmed V and J ends, which lost 0 bases and 3 bases, there was a span of 14 bases. There are 15 residues in the CDR3. The CDR3 here is CSARDPEGTDTEAFF. The CDR3 bases are TGCAGTGCTAGAGACCCTGAGGGTACGGACACTGAAGCTTTCTTT.

The chain joins TRBV4-2 to TRBJ2-3; 8 nucleotides align to TRBD2. Germline V gene lookup returns CDR1 LGHNA and CDR2 YNFKEQ. Trimming at V came to 0 bases and at J to 3 bases, leaving 11 bases not matched to a gene. The CDR3 runs 18 residues. For the CDR3, the DNA is TGTGCCAGCAGCCAAGATCCGTTGGCGGGAGGTGGTACAGATACGCAGTATTTT. Amino acids: CASSQDPLAGGGTDTQYF.

The V and J genes are TRBV20-1 and TRBJ2-3, with D maybe TRBD2 (6 bases). Looked up from germline, CDR1 is DFQATT and CDR2 is SNEGSKA (reference sequence). The CDR3 is 14 amino acids. The V and J ends lost 2 bases and 3 bases respectively, with 12 bases between them. CDR3 in amino acids: CSARRDWATDTQYF. In nucleotides, the CDR3 is TGCAGTGCTAGAAGGGACTGGGCTACAGATACGCAGTATTTT.

In its sample, this clonotype was seen once. The chain links TRBV20-1 to TRBJ2-1; 9 bases agree with TRBD2. The J call is in doubt because the DNA end fits TRBJ2-7 better. Germline V gives CDR1 DFQATT, CDR2 SNEGSKA (reference sequence). CDR3 length: 17 amino acids. The CDR3 DNA follows: TGCAGTGCTAGACAGCTAGCGGGACTAGTTGGCTACAATGAGCAGTACTTC. Its protein product is CSARQLAGLVGYNEQYF.

This chain joins TRBV20-1 and TRBJ2-3; D gene ambiguous. Germline CDR1 DFQATT, CDR2 SNEGSKA (reference sequence). This CDR3 is 12 amino acids long. Trimming left V 3 bases short and J 3 bases short, with 7 bases between. This CDR3 reads CSASRATDTQYF. For the CDR3, the DNA is TGCAGTGCTAGTAGGGCTACAGATACGCAGTATTTT.

This chain links TRBV14 with TRBJ2-7; D may be TRBD1 (7 bases). This CDR3 is built from 16 residues. CDR1 is SGHDN, CDR2 FVKESK, per germline. The V end lost 2 bases, the J end lost 5 bases, and 19 bases lay between the germline ends. CDR3 sequence reads: CASSQPFDREVDEQYF. The CDR3 DNA reads as TGTGCCAGCAGCCAACCCTTCGACAGGGAGGTCGACGAGCAGTACTTC.

V usage is TRBV6-4 and J usage is TRBJ1-1, with D maybe TRBD1 (5 bases). Trimming took off 5 bases at V and 5 bases at J, with 12 bases between the two ends. This CDR3 region has 13 residues. The germline gives CDR1 MRHNA, CDR2 SNTAGT. The CDR3 here is CASSLGPKTEAFF. The CDR3 DNA follows: TGTGCCAGCAGTTTGGGACCCAAGACTGAAGCTTTCTTT.

This clonotype was seen many times. J is TRBJ2-5 and V is TRBV28, with unresolved D. This CDR3 contains 13 residues. V was trimmed by 5 bases and J by 8 bases, leaving 15 bases between them. Germline assignment: CDR1 MDHEN and CDR2 SYDVKM. CDR3 sequence (DNA): TGTGCCAGCAGTAATCGGGCAGGCCAAACCCAGTACTTC. Its translation: CASSNRAGQTQYF.

This clonotype was detected only once. The rearrangement links TRBV12-3 or TRBV12-4 to TRBJ1-2, with a possible D match to TRBD1 (6 bases). CDR3 size: 15 residues. The V end lost 6 bases, the J end lost 4 bases, and 18 bases lay between the germline ends. CDR3 loop: CASRHDRRSVYGYTF. As DNA, the CDR3 is TGTGCCAGCAGGCACGACAGGCGGTCCGTCTATGGCTACACCTTC.

The CDR3 loop is CASSGLRDRGKESGNTIYF. In nucleotides, the CDR3 is TGTGCCAGCAGTGGCCTAAGGGACAGGGGGAAAGAATCTGGAAACACCATATATTTT. The chain is built from TRBV25-1 and TRBJ1-3; 11 bases fit TRBD1. This CDR3 has 19 residues. Per the germline V gene, CDR1 is MGHDK and CDR2 is SYGVNS. Trimming at V came to 4 bases and at J to 1 base, leaving 12 bases not matched to a gene.

The V call is TRBV6-6, the J call TRBJ2-1; D is ambiguous. Trimming stripped 10 bases from V and 8 bases from J, with 15 bases between. The germline V gene encodes CDR1 MNHNY and CDR2 SVGAGI (reference sequence). CDR3 size: 12 residues. The CDR3 sequence is CATATKNHEQFF. In nucleotides, the CDR3 is TGTGCCACCGCAACTAAAAATCATGAGCAGTTCTTC.

The chain has TRBV3-1 and TRBJ1-1; no firm D call. In germline, CDR1 is LGHDT, CDR2 YNNKEL (reference sequence). This CDR3 spans 15 amino acids. Between the trimmed V and J ends, which lost 3 bases and 5 bases, there was a span of 16 bases. The CDR3 nucleotides read TGTGCCAGCAGCCACCTAAGCGGGGTGGGAACTGAAGCTTTCTTT. Amino acid sequence: CASSHLSGVGTEAFF.

This clonotype was seen ten or more times. J is TRBJ2-1 and V is TRBV28, with D possibly being TRBD1 or TRBD2 (5 bases each). This CDR3 comprises 11 residues. V dropped 8 bases and J dropped 8 bases, with 10 bases sitting between them. From germline, CDR1 is MDHEN and CDR2 SYDVKM. The CDR3 is CASVEGYEQFF. CDR3 sequence (DNA): TGTGCCAGCGTCGAGGGGTATGAGCAGTTCTTC.

The CDR3 sequence: CASSREGVTEAFF. CDR3 bases: TGCGCCAGCAGCCGTGAGGGGGTCACTGAAGCTTTCTTT. The chain is built from TRBV5-1 and TRBJ1-1, with D possibly matching TRBD1 (6 bases). This CDR3 has 13 residues. In germline, CDR1 is SGHRS, CDR2 YFSETQ. Trimming took off 4 bases at V and 4 bases at J, with 11 bases between the two ends.

The V and J genes are TRBV7-3 and TRBJ2-3; TRBD1 agrees at 8 bases. The CDR3 length is 15 residues. V trimming: 6 bases; J trimming: 6 bases; junction bases outside the gene matches: 11. The germline gives CDR1 SGHTA, CDR2 FQGTGA. Written as DNA, the CDR3 is TGTGCCAGCAGTTTCACAGGGGGTTGGAAGGATACGCAGTATTTT. The encoded protein is CASSFTGGWKDTQYF.

This clonotype showed up many times. The chain uses TRBV29-1 and TRBJ2-7; a possible D gene is TRBD2 (6 bases). CDR1 and CDR2 from the germline V gene are SQVTM and ANQGSEA. The CDR3 totals 12 residues. The V end lost 4 bases, the J end lost 4 bases, and 11 bases lay between the germline ends. DNA for the CDR3: TGCAGCGTTGGTCCAGGGAGGTACGAGCAGTACTTC. Translating it yields CSVGPGRYEQYF.

V usage is TRBV20-1 and J usage is TRBJ2-1; 8 bases are a match to TRBD2. Germline trimming cut 6 bases from V and 6 bases from J; bases unmatched to any gene: 10. Germline CDR1 DFQATT, CDR2 SNEGSKA (reference sequence). CDR3 length equals 14 residues. CDR3 residues: CSAGSGSGGNEQFF. The DNA of the CDR3 is TGCAGTGCCGGAAGCGGGAGTGGTGGCAATGAGCAGTTCTTC.

This clonotype was seen more than once but under ten times. The rearrangement joins TRBV4-1 to TRBJ2-1; maybe TRBD2 (5 bases). The V end was cut by 4 bases, the J end by 7 bases, with 17 bases between. The V gene's germline CDR1 is MGHRA and CDR2 YSYEKL. This CDR3 has 15 residues. The CDR3 reads CASSPLASPGNEQFF. CDR3 bases: TGCGCCAGCAGCCCCTTAGCGAGCCCCGGGAATGAGCAGTTCTTC.

On this clonotype itself: A much larger clone differs from this one at a single base, so this may be a read error. This chain joins TRBV7-2 and TRBJ1-5, with D unclear. CDR3 length: 15 amino acids. Germline CDR1 reads SGHTA; CDR2 reads FQGNSA. The DNA of the CDR3 is TGTGCCAGCGGCTTAGAGTCGGGAGACAATCAGCCCCAGCATTTT. It translates to CASGLESGDNQPQHF.

The rearrangement uses TRBV5-1 and TRBJ2-5; TRBD1 might be the D (6 bases). Trimming removed 5 bases at V and 5 bases at J, with 13 bases between. The CDR3 has 13 amino acids. CDR1 is SGHRS and CDR2 is YFSETQ in the germline V gene. The CDR3 nucleotides are TGCGCCAGCAGTATACAGGGCCACGAGACCCAGTACTTC. Translating it yields CASSIQGHETQYF.

The chain couples TRBV6-6 to TRBJ2-5, with a possible D match to TRBD1 (6 bases). The CDR3 is made up of 15 amino acids. Trimming removed 5 bases at V and 1 base at J, with 14 bases between. Germline CDR1 is MNHNY and CDR2 is SVGAGI (reference sequence). The CDR3 sequence is CASSRGQTTQETQYF. The CDR3 nucleotides are TGTGCCAGCAGTCGCGGACAGACTACCCAAGAGACCCAGTACTTC.